This T cell receptor (beta chain) is from a study of T cells in Graves' hyperthyroidism and ophthalmopathy. TCR beta CDR3 regions were amplified from RNA. When the TCR CDR3 underwent first-round RT-PCR, the HTBI primer set was used. In TCRdb, the multiplex PCR reads were re-called with MiXCR into one record per CDR3 protein. Of about 540,000 distinct CDR3 sequences in the sample, about half were seen once. The junction had 3 bases not matched to a gene; V was cut back by 5 bases and J by 2 bases. CDR1 is KGHDR and CDR2 is SFDVKD in the germline V gene. This CDR3 contains 16 residues. The chain uses TRBV24-1 and TRBJ2-6, with 9 bases matching TRBD2. The sequence was obtained from a young woman with Graves' hyperthyroidism. Input material: peripheral blood or thyroid tissue (not recorded which). This CDR3 is CATSGIAGAGANVLTF. CDR3 in DNA: TGTGCCACCAGTGGGATAGCGGGAGCTGGGGCCAACGTCCTGACTTTC.